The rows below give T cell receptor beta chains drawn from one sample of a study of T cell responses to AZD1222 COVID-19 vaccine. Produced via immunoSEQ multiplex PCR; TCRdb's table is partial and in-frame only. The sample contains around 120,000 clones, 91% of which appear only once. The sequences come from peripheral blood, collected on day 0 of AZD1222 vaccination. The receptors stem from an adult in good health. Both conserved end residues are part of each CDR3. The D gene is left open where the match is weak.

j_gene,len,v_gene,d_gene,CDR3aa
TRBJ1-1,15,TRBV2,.,CASSEGTGSGTEAFF
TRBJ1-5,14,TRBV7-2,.,CASSLDGAQRPQHF
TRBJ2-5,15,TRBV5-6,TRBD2,CASSLGSSGQETQYF
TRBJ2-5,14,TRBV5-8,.,CASSKAHRVETQYF
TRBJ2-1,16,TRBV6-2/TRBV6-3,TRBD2,CASSYSSGRGFNEQFF
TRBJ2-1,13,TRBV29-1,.,CSVGQGQRNEQFF
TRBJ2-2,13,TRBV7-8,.,CASSLAGSGELFF
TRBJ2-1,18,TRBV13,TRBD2,CASSPWDYRSSSYNEQFF
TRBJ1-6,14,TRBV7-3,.,CASSLNPGDSPLHF
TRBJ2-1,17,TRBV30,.,CAWSVRGRGAHSNEQFF
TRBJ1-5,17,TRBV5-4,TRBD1,CASSLPRDRGLDQPQHF
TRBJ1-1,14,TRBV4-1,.,CASSQIDGGTEAFF
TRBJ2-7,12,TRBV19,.,CASRRTRSEQYF
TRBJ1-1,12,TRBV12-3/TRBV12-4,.,CASSFSRTEAFF
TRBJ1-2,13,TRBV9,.,CASSVFRGSDYTF
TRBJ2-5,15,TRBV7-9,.,CASSPASDVIETQYF
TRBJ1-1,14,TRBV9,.,CASSVPSVNTEAFF
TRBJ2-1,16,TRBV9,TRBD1,CASSANPGQGEGEQFF